The clone carrying this T cell receptor (beta chain) has only a few counts. These data belong to a study of molecular identifiers for immune sequencing clone quantification. TCRdb analysed the PCR reads with MiXCR anew, one entry per CDR3 protein. Of approximately 500,000 distinct CDR3 sequences in the sample, over 20% were seen once. V shed 3 bases and J shed 0 bases, with 9 bases lying between them. Germline V gene data show CDR1 as SGHDN and CDR2 as FVKESK. The CDR3 sequence is 16 residues long. Specimen: naive CD8+ T cells from blood, with Jurkat cell RNA spiked in. Indicated subset: FACS-sorted CD8+CD4-CCR7+CD45RA+ naive T cells. The receptor was derived from a human donor in good health. Some libraries in this study had Jurkat cell RNA spiked in. This chain links TRBV14 with TRBJ1-6; maybe TRBD1 (5 bases). The CDR3 DNA sequence: TGTGCCAGCAGCCAGTCCGACAGCTCCTATAATTCACCCCTCCACTTT. Protein product: CASSQSDSSYNSPLHF.